What follows is one T cell receptor beta chain and its context. The data were taken from a study of control samples from healthy donors and cancer patients. In germline, CDR1 is LGHDT, CDR2 YNNKEL (reference sequence). J gave up 4 bases and V 1 base, and 11 bases lay outside the gene matches. The CDR3 length is 17 residues. This table comes from immunoSEQ multiplex PCR, and its TCRdb copy is limited to in-frame clones, with some not included. The data show about 140,000 clones, 75% to 90% seen once. The specimen sequenced was blood. The TCR originated in a woman in her twenties or thirties in good health. The chain uses TRBV3-1 (or the pseudogene TRBV3-2) and TRBJ2-7; 9 nucleotides match TRBD2. The CDR3 sequence: CASSQVGGGRDGYEQYF. The CDR3 nucleotides are TGTGCCAGCAGCCAAGTAGGGGGCGGGAGGGATGGATACGAGCAGTACTTC.